This T cell receptor (beta chain) was captured in a study of cytomegalovirus exposure and HLA in healthy donors. Study results and limitations: That first-cohort TCR clusters tended to co-occur in the 120 or so validation repertoires was found in a later analysis.

While the first cohort had 500 to 700 subjects, the donors belonged to the separate validation cohort of about 120 subjects. The method was immunoSEQ multiplex PCR; TCRdb's version includes in-frame clones alone and lacks a portion of them. This sample has roughly 82,000 clones, with 93% found just once. For this clone: Its antigen is unknown.

The germline V gene has CDR1 SGHNT and CDR2 YYREEE (reference sequence). This CDR3 region has 18 residues. J was trimmed by 4 bases and V by 3 bases; bases with no gene match: 11. Sample: PBMCs. The origin of this receptor is a man aged 18-30 years in good health and CMV-seronegative. The V call is TRBV5-4, the J call TRBJ2-6, with 9 bases aligning to TRBD1. The CDR3 DNA reads as TGTGCCAGCAGCTCGGGATACAGGGGGCGCACAGGGGCCAACGTCCTGACTTTC. This codes for CASSSGYRGRTGANVLTF.